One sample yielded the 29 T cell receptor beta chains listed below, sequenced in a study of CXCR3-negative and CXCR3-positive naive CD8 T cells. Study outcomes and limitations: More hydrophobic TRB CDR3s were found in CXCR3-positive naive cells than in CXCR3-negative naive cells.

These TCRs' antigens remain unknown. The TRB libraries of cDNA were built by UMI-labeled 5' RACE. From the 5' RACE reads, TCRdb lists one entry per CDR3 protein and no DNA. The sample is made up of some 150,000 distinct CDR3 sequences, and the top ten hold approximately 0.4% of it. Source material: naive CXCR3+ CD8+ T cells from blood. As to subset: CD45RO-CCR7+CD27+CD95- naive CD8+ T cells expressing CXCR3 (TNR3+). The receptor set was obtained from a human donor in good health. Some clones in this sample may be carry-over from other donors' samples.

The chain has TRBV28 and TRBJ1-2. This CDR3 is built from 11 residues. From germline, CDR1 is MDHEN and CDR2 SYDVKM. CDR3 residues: CASSFPDGYTF.

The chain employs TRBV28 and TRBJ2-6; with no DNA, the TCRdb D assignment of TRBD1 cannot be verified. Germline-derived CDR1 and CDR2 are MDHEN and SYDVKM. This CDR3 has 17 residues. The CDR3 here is CASSSRTGDSGANVLTF. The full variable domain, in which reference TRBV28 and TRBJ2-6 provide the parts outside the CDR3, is DVKVTQSSRYLVKRTGEKVFLECVQDMDHENMFWYRQDPGLGLRLIYFSYDVKMKEKGDIPEGYSVSREKKERFSLILESASTNQTSMYLCASSSRTGDSGANVLTFGAGSRLTVL.

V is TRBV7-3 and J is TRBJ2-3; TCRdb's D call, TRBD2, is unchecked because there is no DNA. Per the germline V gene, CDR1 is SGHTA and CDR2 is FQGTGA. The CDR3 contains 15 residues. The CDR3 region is CASSLMSGGTDTQYF.

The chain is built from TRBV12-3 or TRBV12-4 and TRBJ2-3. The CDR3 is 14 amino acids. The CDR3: CASILTGSTDTQYF.

Here the CDR3 reads CASSSDRVGNEQYF. The chain combines TRBV7-2 with TRBJ2-7; TCRdb selects TRBD1, and the lack of DNA leaves this call unchecked. Germline V CDR1 and CDR2: SGHTA, FQGNSA. This CDR3 has 14 amino acids.

The CDR3 protein is CASSDFRMNEQFF. The V gene is TRBV2, the J gene TRBJ2-1. Germline V gene lookup returns CDR1 SNHLY and CDR2 FYNNEI. This CDR3 comprises 13 residues.

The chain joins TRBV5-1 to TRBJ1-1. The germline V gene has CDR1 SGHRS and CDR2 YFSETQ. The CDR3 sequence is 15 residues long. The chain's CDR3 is CASSFSGRENTEAFF.

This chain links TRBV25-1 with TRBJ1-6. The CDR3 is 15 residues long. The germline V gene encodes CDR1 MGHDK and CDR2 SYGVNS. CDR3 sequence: CASSETSSYNSPLHF.

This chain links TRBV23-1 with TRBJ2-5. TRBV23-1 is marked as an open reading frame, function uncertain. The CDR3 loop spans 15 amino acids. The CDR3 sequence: CASSQSSTVEETQYF.

CDR3 residues: CASSLGLGVEQYF. V and J are TRBV7-2 and TRBJ2-7; TCRdb proposes TRBD1, but this gene call is untestable without DNA. The germline V gene encodes CDR1 SGHTA and CDR2 FQGNSA. This CDR3 spans 13 amino acids.

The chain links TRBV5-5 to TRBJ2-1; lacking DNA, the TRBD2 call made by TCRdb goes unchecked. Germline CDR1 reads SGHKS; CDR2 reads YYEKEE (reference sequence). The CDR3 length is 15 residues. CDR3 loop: CASSLERTGYNEQFF.

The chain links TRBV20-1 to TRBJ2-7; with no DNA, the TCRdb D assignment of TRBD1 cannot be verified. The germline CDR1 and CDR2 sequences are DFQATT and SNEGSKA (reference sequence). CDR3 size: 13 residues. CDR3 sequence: CSTPGWSSYEQYF.

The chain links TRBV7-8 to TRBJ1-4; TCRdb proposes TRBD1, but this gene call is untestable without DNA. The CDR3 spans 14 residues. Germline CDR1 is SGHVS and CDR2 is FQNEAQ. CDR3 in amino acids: CASSFDRGDEKLFF.

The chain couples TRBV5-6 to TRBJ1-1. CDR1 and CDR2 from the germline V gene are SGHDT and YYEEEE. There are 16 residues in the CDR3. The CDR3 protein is CASSLVLGLWETEAFF. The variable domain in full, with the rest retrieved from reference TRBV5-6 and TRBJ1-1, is DAGVTQSPTHLIKTRGQQVTLRCSPKSGHDTVSWYQQALGQGPQFIFQYYEEEERQRGNFPDRFSGHQFPNYSSELNVNALLLGDSALYLCASSLVLGLWETEAFFGQGTRLTVV.

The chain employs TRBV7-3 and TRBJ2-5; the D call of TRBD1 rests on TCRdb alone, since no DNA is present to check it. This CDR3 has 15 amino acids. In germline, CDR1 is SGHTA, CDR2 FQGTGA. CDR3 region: CASSPTGGAQETQYF.

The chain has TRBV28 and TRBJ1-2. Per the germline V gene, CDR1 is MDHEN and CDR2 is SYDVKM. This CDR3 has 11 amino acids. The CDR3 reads CASSDAWGYTF.

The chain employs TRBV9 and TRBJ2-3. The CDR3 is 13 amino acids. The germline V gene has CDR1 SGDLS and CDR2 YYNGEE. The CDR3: CASSTWTVDTQYF.

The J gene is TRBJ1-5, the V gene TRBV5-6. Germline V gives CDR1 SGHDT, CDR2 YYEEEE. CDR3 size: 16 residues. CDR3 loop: CASSLAGFNSNQPQHF.

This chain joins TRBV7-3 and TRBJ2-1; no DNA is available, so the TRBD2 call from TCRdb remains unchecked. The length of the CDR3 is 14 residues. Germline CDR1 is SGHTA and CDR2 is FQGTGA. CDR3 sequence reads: CASSLSGSASEQFF.

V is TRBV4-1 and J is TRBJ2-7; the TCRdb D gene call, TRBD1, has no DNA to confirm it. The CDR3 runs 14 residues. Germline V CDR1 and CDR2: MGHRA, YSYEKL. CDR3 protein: CASSQDRSGIEQYF.

The CDR3 loop is CSALIPAPWLETQYF. The chain joins TRBV29-1 to TRBJ2-5; absent DNA, TCRdb's TRBD1 call cannot be checked. This CDR3 spans 15 amino acids. CDR1 is SQVTM and CDR2 is ANQGSEA in the germline V gene.

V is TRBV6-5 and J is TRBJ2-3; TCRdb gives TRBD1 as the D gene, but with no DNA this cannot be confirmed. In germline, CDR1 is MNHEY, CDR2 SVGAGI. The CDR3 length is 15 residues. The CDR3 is CASSLIPGATDTQYF.

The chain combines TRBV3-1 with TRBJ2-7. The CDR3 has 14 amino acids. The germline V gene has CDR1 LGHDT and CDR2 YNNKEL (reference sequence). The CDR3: CASSQGDRSYEQYF.

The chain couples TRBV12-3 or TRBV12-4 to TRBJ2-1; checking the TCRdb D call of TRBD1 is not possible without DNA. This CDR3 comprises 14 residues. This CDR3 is CASRPTGIYNEQFF.

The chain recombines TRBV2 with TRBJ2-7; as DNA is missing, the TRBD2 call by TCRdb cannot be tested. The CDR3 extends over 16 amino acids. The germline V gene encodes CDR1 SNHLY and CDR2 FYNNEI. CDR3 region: CASSPGLGDPAYEQYF.

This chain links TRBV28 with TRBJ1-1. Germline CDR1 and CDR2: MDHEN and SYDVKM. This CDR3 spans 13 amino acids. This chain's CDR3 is CASSYSLGTEAFF.

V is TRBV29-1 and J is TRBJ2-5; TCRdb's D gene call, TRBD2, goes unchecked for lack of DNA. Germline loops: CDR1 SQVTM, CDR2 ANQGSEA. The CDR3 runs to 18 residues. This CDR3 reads CSVETLKWGGRGLETQYF.

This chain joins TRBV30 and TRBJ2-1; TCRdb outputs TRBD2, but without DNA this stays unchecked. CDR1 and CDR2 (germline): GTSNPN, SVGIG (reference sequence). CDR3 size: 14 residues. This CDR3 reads CAWSLGLAGTEQFF.

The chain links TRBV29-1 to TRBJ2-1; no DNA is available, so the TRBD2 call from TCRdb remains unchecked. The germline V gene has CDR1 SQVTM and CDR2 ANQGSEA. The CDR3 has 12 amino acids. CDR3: CSVQREMDEQFF.